This T cell receptor (beta chain) was identified in a study of regulatory T cells in long-lasting Graves disease. General study points: Between persistent patients, fewer than 3,500 public clonotypes were shared, exceeding the roughly 940 shared between new patients.

Documented time point: newly diagnosed GD, antithyroid drugs for less than 3 months. PBMC RNA was the source of the TCR library. This clonotype was observed a handful of times. As yet, its antigen is unknown. Arm-PCR with iRepertoire HTBI primers amplified the CDR3 regions for these TCR beta libraries. One entry per CDR3 protein results from TCRdb running MiXCR on the multiplex PCR reads. The sample records about 620,000 distinct CDR3 sequences, 16% being singletons. Separately, the same data were catalogued under a study of T cells in Graves' hyperthyroidism and ophthalmopathy. That investigation notes: A lack of ophthalmopathy progression within 18 months defined stable Graves' hyperthyroidism. Classification by a 13 V-J model distinguished ophthalmopathy from stable hyperthyroidism.

This TCR derives from a woman in her twenties or thirties with Graves disease. Here the sequenced sample was peripheral blood mononuclear cells (PBMCs), taken at new diagnosis, from a patient treated with antithyroid drugs.

The CDR3 DNA follows: TGTGCCAGCAGCGCCACGACAGGGGGCGGCTATGGCTACACCTTC. Amino acid sequence: CASSATTGGGYGYTF. This chain links TRBV7-9 with TRBJ1-2; 10 bases map to TRBD1. The J segment lost 4 bases and the V segment lost 5 bases, leaving 7 bases of the junction unmatched. The CDR3 runs to 15 residues. CDR1 SEHNR and CDR2 FQNEAQ come from the germline V gene (reference sequence). Full variable domain (rest looked up from reference TRBV7-9 and TRBJ1-2): DTGVSQNPRHKITKRGQNVTFRCDPISEHNRLYWYRQTLGQGPEFLTYFQNEAQLEKSRLLSDRFSAERPKGSFSTLEIQRTEQGDSAMYLCASSATTGGGYGYTFGSGTRLTVV.